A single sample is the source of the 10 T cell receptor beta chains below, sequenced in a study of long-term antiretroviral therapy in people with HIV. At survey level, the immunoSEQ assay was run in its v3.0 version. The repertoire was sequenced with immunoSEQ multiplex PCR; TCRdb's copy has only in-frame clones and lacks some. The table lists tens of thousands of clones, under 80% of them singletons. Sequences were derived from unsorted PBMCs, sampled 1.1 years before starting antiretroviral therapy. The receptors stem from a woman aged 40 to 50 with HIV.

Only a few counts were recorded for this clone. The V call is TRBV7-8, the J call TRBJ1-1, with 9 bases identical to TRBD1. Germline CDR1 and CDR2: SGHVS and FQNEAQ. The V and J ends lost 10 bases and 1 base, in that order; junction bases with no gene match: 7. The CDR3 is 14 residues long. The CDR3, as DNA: TGTGCCACAAATACAGGGGGCTGGAACACTGAAGCTTTCTTT. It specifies CATNTGGWNTEAFF.

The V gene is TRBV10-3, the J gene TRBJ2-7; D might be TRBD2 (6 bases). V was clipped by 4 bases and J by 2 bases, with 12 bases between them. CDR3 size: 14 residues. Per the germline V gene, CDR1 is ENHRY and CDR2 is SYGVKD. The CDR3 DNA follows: TGTGCCATCAGTGTGGAGGGTGGGACCTACGAGCAGTACTTC. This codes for CAISVEGGTYEQYF.

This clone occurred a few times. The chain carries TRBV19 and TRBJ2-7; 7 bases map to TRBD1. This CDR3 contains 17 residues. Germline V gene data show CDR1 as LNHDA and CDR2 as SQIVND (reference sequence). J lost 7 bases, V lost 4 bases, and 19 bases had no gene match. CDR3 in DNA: TGTGCCAGTAGTAGGGCCCCACAGGGGACAAATTTGCGGGAGCAGTACTTC. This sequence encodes CASSRAPQGTNLREQYF.

CDR3 amino acids: CASSHRGTGVMPQHF. DNA for the CDR3: TGTGCCAGCAGCCACCGGGGGACAGGGGTGATGCCCCAGCATTTT. This sequence joins TRBV5-6 and TRBJ1-5; 10 bases match TRBD1. Germline trimming cut 4 bases from V and 9 bases from J; bases unmatched to any gene: 10. CDR1 SGHDT and CDR2 YYEEEE come from the germline V gene. CDR3 length equals 15 residues.

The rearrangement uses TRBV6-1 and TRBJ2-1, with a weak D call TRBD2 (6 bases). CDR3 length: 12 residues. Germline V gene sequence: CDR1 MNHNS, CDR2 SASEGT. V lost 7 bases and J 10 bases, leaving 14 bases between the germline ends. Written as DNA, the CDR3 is TGTGCCAGCACCGGCGGAGGGCCCGAGCAGTTCTTC. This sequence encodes CASTGGGPEQFF.

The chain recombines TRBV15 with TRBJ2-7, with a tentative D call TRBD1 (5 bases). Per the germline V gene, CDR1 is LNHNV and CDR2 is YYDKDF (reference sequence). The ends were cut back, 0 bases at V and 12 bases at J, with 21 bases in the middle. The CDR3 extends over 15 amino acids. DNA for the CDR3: TGTGCCACCAGCAGAGATTGGCCCGCCAGGGAATCTTTGTACTTC. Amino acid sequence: CATSRDWPARESLYF.

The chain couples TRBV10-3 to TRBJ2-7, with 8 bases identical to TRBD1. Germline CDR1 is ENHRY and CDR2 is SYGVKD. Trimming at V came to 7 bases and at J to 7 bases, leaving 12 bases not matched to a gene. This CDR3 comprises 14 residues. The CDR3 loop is CAINSGQGAREQYF. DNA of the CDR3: TGTGCCATCAATTCGGGGCAGGGGGCGCGTGAGCAGTACTTC.

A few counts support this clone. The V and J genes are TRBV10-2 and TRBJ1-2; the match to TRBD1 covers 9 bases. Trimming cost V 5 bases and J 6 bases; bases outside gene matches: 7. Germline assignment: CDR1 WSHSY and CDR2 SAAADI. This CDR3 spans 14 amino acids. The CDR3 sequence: CASSPDRGGNGYTF. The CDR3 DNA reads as TGCGCCAGCAGTCCCGACAGGGGGGGCAATGGCTACACCTTC.

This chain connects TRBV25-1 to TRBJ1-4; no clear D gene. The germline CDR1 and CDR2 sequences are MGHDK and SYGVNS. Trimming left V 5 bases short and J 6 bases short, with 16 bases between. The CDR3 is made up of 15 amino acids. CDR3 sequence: CASSHGRGADEKLFF. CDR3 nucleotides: TGTGCCAGCAGTCACGGACGGGGAGCGGATGAAAAACTGTTTTTT.

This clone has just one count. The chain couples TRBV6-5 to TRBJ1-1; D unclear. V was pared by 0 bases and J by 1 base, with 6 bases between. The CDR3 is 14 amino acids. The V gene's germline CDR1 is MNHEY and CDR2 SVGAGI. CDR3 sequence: CASSYSNANTEAFF. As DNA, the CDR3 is TGTGCCAGCAGTTACTCGAACGCGAACACTGAAGCTTTCTTT.